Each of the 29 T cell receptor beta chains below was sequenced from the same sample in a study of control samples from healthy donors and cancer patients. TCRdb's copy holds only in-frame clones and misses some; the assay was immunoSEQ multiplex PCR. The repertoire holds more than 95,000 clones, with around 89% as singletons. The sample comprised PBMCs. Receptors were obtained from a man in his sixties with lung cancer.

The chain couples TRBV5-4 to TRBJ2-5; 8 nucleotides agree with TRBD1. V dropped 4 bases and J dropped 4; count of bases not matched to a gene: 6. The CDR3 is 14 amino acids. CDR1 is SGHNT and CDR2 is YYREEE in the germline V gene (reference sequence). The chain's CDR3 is CASSPDRVSETQYF. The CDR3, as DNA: TGTGCCAGCAGCCCGGACAGGGTTTCAGAGACCCAGTACTTC. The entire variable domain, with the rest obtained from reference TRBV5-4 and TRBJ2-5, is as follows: ETGVTQSPTHLIKTRGQQVTLRCSSQSGHNTVSWYQQALGQGPQFIFQYYREEENGRGNFPPRFSGLQFPNYSSELNVNALELDDSALYLCASSPDRVSETQYFGPGTRLLVL.

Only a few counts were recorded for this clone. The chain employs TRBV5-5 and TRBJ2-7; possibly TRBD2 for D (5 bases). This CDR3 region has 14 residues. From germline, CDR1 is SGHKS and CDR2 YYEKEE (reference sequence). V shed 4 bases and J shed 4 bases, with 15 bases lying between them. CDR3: CASSRETPGYEQYV. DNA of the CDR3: TGTGCCAGCAGCCGAGAGACGCCGGGGTACGAGCAGTACGTC.

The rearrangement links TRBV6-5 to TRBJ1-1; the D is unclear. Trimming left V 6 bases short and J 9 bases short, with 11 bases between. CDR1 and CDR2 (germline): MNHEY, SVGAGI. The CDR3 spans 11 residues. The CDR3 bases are TGTGCCAGCAGGTCGACGGGGAAAGCTTTCTTT. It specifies CASRSTGKAFF.

The CDR3 DNA reads as TGTGCCAGCAGCTTAGGGGCGGTGAACACAGATACGCAGTATTTT. It codes for CASSLGAVNTDTQYF. This chain links TRBV7-3 with TRBJ2-3; a possible D gene is TRBD1 (5 bases). The ends were cut back, 2 bases at V and 2 bases at J, with 11 bases in the middle. The CDR3 loop spans 15 amino acids. CDR1 SGHTA and CDR2 FQGTGA come from the germline V gene.

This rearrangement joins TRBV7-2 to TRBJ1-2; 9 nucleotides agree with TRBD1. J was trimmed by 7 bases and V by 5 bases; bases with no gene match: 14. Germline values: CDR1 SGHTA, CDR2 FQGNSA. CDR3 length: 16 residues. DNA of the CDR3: TGTGCCAGCAGCCAGGGGACAGGGAATTGGGTCGCTGGCTACACCTTC. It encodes CASSQGTGNWVAGYTF. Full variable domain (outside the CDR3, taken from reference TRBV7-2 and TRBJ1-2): GAGVSQSPSNKVTEKGKDVELRCDPISGHTALYWYRQSLGQGLEFLIYFQGNSAPDKSGLPSDRFSAERTGGSVSTLTIQRTQQEDSAVYLCASSQGTGNWVAGYTFGSGTRLTVV.

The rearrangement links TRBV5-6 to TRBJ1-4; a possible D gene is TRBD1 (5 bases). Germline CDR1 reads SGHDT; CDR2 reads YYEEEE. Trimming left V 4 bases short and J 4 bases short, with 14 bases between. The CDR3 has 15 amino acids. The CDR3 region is CASSPLRGFNEKLFF. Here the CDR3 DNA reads TGTGCCAGCAGCCCCCTCCGGGGGTTTAATGAAAAACTGTTTTTT.

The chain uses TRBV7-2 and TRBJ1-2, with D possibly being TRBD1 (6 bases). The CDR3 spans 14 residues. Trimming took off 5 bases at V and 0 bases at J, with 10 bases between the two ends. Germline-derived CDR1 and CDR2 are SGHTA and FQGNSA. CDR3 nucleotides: TGTGCCAGCAGCATCGGGACAACTAACTATGGCTACACCTTC. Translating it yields CASSIGTTNYGYTF.

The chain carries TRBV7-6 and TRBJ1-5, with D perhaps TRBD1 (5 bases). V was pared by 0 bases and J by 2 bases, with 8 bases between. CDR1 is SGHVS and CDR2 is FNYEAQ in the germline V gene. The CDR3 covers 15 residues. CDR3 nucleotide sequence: TGTGCCAGCAGCTTAGCGGGGGGAGGCAATCAGCCCCAGCATTTT. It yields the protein CASSLAGGGNQPQHF. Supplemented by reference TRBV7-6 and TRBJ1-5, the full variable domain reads GAGVSQSPRYKVTKRGQDVALRCDPISGHVSLYWYRQALGQGPEFLTYFNYEAQQDKSGLPNDRFSAERPEGSISTLTIQRTEQRDSAMYRCASSLAGGGNQPQHFGDGTRLSIL.

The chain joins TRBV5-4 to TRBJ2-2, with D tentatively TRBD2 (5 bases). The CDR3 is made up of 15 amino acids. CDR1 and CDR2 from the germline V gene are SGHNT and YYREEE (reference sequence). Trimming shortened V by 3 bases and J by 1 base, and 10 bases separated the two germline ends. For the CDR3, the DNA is TGTGCCAGCAGCTCGAGGGTCCAGAACACCGGGGAGCTGTTTTTT. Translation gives CASSSRVQNTGELFF.

The CDR3 nucleotides read TGCGCCAGCAGCCAAGATCCGTGGAACACCATATATTTT. As protein: CASSQDPWNTIYF. This sequence joins TRBV4-1 and TRBJ1-3; D call uncertain. The CDR3 has 13 residues. The V gene lost 0 bases and the J gene lost 7 bases, with 7 bases spanning the gap. Germline CDR1 MGHRA, CDR2 YSYEKL.

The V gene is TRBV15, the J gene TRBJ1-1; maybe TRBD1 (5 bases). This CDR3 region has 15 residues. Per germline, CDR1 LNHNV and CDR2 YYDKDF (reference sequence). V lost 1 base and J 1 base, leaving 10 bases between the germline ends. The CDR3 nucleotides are TGTGCCACCAGCAGAGTCGGAGGGGAGAACACTGAAGCTTTCTTT. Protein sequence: CATSRVGGENTEAFF.

The CDR3 region is CASSRQGGTDTQYF. The CDR3 DNA reads TGTGCCAGCAGCCGACAGGGGGGTACAGATACGCAGTATTTT. The rearrangement uses TRBV7-7 and TRBJ2-3; 9 bases are shared with TRBD1. Germline V gives CDR1 SSHAT, CDR2 FNYEAQ (reference sequence). With 5 bases clipped from V and 3 bases from J, the junction kept 3 bases outside the gene matches. CDR3 length equals 14 residues.

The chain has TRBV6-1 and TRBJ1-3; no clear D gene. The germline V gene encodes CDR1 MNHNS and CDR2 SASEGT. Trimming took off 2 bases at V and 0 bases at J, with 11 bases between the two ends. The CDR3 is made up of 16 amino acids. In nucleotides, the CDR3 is TGTGCCAGCAGTGAACTGCTGGCTTTCTCTGGAAACACCATATATTTT. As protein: CASSELLAFSGNTIYF.

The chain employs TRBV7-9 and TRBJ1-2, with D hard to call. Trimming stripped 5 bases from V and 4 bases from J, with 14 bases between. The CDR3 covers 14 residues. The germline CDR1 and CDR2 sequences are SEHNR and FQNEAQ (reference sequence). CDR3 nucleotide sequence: TGTGCCAGCAGCCAACCCCCCGAGGGCTATGGCTACACCTTC. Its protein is CASSQPPEGYGYTF.

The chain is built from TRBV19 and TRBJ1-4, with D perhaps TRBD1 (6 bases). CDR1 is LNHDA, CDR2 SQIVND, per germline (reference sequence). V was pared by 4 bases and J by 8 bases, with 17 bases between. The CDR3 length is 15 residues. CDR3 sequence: CASSKGGTGGEKLFF. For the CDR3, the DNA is TGTGCCAGTAGTAAGGGGGGTACCGGTGGGGAAAAACTGTTTTTT.

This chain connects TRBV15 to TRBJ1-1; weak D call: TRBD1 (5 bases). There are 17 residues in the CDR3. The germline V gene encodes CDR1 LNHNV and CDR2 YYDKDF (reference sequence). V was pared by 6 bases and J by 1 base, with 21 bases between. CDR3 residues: CATRVSPGTSPNTEAFF. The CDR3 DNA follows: TGTGCCACCAGGGTAAGCCCCGGGACCTCCCCGAACACTGAAGCTTTCTTT.

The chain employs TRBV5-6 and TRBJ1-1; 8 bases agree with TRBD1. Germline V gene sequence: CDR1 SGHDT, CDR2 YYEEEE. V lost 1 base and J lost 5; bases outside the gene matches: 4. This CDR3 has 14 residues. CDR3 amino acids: CASSLRDRLTEAFF. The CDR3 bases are TGTGCCAGCAGCTTGCGGGACAGGTTAACTGAAGCTTTCTTT.

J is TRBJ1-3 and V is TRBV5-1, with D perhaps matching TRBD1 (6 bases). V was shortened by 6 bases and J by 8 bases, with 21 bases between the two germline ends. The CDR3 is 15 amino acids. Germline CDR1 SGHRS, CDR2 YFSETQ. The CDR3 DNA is TGCGCCAGCACTTCTGGAACAGGGCTATTTGACACCATATATTTT. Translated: CASTSGTGLFDTIYF.

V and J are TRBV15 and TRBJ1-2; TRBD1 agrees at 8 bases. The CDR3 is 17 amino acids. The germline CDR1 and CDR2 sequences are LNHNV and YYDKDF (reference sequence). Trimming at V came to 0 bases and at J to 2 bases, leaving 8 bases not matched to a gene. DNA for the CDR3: TGTGCCACCAGCAGAGATAGGGGCCAGGGGGCGAACTATGGCTACACCTTC. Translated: CATSRDRGQGANYGYTF.

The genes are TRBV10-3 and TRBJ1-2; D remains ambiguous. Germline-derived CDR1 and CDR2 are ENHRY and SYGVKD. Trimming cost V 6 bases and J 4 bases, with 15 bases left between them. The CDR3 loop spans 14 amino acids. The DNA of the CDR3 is TGTGCCATCAGGGACGTCGGAGAATCCTATGGCTACACCTTC. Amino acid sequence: CAIRDVGESYGYTF.

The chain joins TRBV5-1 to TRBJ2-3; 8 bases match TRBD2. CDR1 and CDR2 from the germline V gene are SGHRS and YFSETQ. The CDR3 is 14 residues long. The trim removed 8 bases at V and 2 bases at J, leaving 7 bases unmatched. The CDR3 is CASFLAGSTDTQYF. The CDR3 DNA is TGCGCCAGTTTTCTAGCGGGTTCCACAGATACGCAGTATTTT.

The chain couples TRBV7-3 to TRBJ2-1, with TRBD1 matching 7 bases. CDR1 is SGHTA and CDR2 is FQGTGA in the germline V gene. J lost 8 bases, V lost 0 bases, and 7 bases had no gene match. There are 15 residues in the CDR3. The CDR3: CASSLTLYRGHEQFF. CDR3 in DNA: TGTGCCAGCAGCTTAACTTTATACAGGGGTCATGAGCAGTTCTTC.

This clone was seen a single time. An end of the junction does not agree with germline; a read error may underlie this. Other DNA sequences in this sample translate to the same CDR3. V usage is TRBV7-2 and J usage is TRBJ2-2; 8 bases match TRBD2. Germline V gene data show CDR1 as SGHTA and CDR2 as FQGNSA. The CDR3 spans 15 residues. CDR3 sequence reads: CATFRTSSRTGELFF. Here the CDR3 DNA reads TGCGCCACCTTTAGGACTAGCTCGAGGACCGGGGAGCTGTTTTTT.

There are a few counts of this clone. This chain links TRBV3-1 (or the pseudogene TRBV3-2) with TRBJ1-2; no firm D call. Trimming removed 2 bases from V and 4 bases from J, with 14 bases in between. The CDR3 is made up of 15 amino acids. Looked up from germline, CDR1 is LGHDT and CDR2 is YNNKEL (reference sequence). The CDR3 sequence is CASSQRQDGIYGYTF. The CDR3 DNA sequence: TGTGCCAGCAGCCAACGGCAGGATGGAATCTATGGCTACACCTTC.

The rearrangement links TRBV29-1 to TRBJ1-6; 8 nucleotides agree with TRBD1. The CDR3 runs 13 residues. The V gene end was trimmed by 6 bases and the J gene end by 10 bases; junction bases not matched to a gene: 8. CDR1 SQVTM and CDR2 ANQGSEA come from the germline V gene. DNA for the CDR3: TGCAGCGTAGCAACAGGGGGTGGATCACCCCTCCACTTT. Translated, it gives CSVATGGGSPLHF.

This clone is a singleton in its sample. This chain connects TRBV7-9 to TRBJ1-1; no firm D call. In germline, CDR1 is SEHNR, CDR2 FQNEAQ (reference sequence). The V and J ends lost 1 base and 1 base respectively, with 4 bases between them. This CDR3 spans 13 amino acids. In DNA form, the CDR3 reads TGTGCCAGCAGCTTAGTCCAGAACACTGAAGCTTTCTTT. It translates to CASSLVQNTEAFF.

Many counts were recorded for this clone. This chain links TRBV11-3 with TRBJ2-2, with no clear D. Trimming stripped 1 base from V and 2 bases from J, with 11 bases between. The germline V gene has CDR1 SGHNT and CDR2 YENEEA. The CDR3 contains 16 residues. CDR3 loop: CASSLGGTLNTGELFF. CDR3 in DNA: TGTGCCAGCAGCTTAGGGGGAACTTTAAACACCGGGGAGCTGTTTTTT.

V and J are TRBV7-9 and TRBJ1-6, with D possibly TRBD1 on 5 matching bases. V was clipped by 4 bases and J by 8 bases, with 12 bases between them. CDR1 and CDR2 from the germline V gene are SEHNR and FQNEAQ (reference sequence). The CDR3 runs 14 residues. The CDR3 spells CASSSKLGDSPLHF. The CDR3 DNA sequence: TGTGCCAGCAGCTCCAAGTTAGGGGATTCACCCCTCCACTTT.

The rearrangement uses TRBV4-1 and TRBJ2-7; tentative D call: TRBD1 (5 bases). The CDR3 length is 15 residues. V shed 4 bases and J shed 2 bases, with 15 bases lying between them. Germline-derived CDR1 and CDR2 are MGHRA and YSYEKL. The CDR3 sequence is CASSLGPGPPYEQYF. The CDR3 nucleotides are TGCGCCAGCAGCCTTGGACCAGGGCCCCCCTACGAGCAGTACTTC.